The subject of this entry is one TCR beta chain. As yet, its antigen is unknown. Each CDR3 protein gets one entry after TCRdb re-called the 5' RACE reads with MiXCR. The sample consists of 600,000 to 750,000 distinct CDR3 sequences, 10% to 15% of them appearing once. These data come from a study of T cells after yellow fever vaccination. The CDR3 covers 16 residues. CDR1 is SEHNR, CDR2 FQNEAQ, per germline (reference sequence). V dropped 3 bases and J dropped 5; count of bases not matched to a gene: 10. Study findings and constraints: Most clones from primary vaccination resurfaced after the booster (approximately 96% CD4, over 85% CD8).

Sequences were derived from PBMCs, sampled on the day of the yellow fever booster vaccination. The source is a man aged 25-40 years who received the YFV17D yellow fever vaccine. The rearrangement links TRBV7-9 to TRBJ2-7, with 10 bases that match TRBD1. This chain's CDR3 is CASSFHPGQGIHEQYF. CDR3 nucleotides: TGTGCCAGCAGCTTCCACCCGGGACAGGGGATTCACGAGCAGTACTTC.